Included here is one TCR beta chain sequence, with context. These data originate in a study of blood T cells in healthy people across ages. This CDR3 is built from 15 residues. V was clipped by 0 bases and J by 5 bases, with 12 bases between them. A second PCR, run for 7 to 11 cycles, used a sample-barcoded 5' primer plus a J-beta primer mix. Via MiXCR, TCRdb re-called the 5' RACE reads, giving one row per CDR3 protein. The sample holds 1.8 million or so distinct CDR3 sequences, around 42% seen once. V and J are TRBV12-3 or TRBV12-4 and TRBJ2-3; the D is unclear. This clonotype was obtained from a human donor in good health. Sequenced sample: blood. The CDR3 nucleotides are TGTGCCAGCAGTTTAGCGTTGGAGATTGGAGATACGCAGTATTTT. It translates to CASSLALEIGDTQYF.